The 14 T cell receptor beta chains given below trace back to one sample, sequenced in a study of blood T cells in healthy people across ages. Together with a sample-barcoded 5' primer, a J-beta primer mix was included in a second PCR lasting about 7 to 11 cycles. MiXCR, applied by TCRdb to the 5' RACE reads, yields one record per CDR3 protein. The profile shows around 1,600,000 distinct CDR3 sequences, about 45% of them singletons. The sequenced material came from blood. These receptors were collected from a woman between 18 and 29 years old in good health.

This clonotype was observed a handful of times. The gene calls are TRBV4-3 and TRBJ2-5; D is unclear. The J call may be wrong; the DNA end is better matched by TRBJ2-7. The CDR3 has 14 residues. The germline V gene has CDR1 LGHNA and CDR2 YSLEER. The CDR3 DNA reads as TGCGCCAGCAGCCAAGATGCCCAGTACTACGAGCAGTACTTC. Amino acid sequence: CASSQDAQYYEQYF.

The rearrangement joins TRBV6-5 to TRBJ1-2; D not resolved. Trimming pared 6 bases from V and 7 bases from J, leaving 18 bases between. CDR1 is MNHEY, CDR2 SVGAGI, per germline. CDR3 length equals 14 residues. The CDR3 DNA sequence: TGTGCCAGCAGCCCCGTCGCACGCCGCGTTGGCTACACCTTC. It specifies CASSPVARRVGYTF.

Comment on this clonotype: The junction departs from the called germline gene at one end, perhaps through a read error. The chain recombines TRBV3-1 with TRBJ2-7; D may be TRBD2 (6 bases). Per germline, CDR1 LGHDT and CDR2 YNNKEL (reference sequence). The CDR3 is 14 residues long. In DNA form, the CDR3 reads TGTGCCAGCAGCCCCTTCGGCGGGGCCTACAAGCAGTACTTC. Amino acid sequence: CASSPFGGAYKQYF.

This clonotype appeared a few times. The chain employs TRBV20-1 and TRBJ2-7; D is possibly TRBD1 (5 bases). The CDR3 is made up of 16 amino acids. Germline V gene data show CDR1 as DFQATT and CDR2 as SNEGSKA (reference sequence). V shed 0 bases and J shed 4 bases, with 19 bases lying between them. CDR3 sequence reads: CSARDPPGSFGYEQYF. The CDR3 DNA is TGCAGTGCTAGAGATCCTCCAGGGTCTTTTGGGTACGAGCAGTACTTC.

V usage is TRBV5-1 and J usage is TRBJ1-2; 9 nucleotides agree with TRBD1. The CDR3 consists of 15 residues. The germline CDR1 and CDR2 sequences are SGHRS and YFSETQ. Unmatched junction bases numbered 11, after V lost 4 bases and J lost 7 bases. CDR3 sequence: CASSSTGTGFFGYTF. CDR3 nucleotides: TGCGCCAGCAGCAGTACCGGGACAGGGTTTTTTGGCTACACCTTC. Looking up the rest from reference TRBV5-1 and TRBJ1-2 gives the full variable domain: KAGVTQTPRYLIKTRGQQVTLSCSPISGHRSVSWYQQTPGQGLQFLFEYFSETQRNKGNFPGRFSGRQFSNSRSEMNVSTLELGDSALYLCASSSTGTGFFGYTFGSGTRLTVV.

This clonotype was recorded at least ten times. V usage is TRBV5-1 and J usage is TRBJ1-5; D is unclear. Germline V gene sequence: CDR1 SGHRS, CDR2 YFSETQ. CDR3 length equals 13 residues. Trimming cost V 0 bases and J 5 bases, with 6 bases left between them. Here the CDR3 reads CASSLVPYQPQHF. The CDR3, as DNA: TGCGCCAGCAGCTTGGTTCCGTATCAGCCCCAGCATTTT.

This clonotype occurred a few times. The CDR3 DNA sequence: TGCAGTGCTAGGAAGGACAGCTTTAGCAATCAGCCCCAGCATTTT. Translating gives CSARKDSFSNQPQHF. V and J are TRBV20-1 and TRBJ1-5; maybe TRBD1 (6 bases). Trimming cost V 3 bases and J 0 bases, with 12 bases left between them. In germline, CDR1 is DFQATT, CDR2 SNEGSKA (reference sequence). CDR3 size: 15 residues.

The rearrangement joins TRBV13 to TRBJ2-7; 7 bases fit TRBD1. The CDR3 has 15 amino acids. Trimming cost V 2 bases and J 2 bases; bases outside gene matches: 6. Germline-derived CDR1 and CDR2 are PRHDT and FYEKMQ (reference sequence). The chain's CDR3 is CASSLLAQGAYEQYF. CDR3 bases: TGTGCCAGCAGCTTACTGGCGCAGGGGGCCTACGAGCAGTACTTC.

This clonotype was seen a few times. The chain couples TRBV5-1 to TRBJ2-7; the match to TRBD2 covers 10 bases. Germline assignment: CDR1 SGHRS and CDR2 YFSETQ. The trim removed 0 bases at V and 3 bases at J, leaving 3 bases unmatched. This CDR3 is 15 amino acids long. The CDR3 region is CASSLELAGIYEQYF. The CDR3 DNA sequence: TGCGCCAGCAGCTTGGAACTAGCGGGGATCTACGAGCAGTACTTC.

This clonotype was seen only a few times. The J gene is TRBJ1-1, the V gene TRBV7-9; 10 bases align to TRBD1. CDR3 length: 15 amino acids. Germline V gives CDR1 SEHNR, CDR2 FQNEAQ (reference sequence). V trimming: 2 bases; J trimming: 3 bases; junction bases outside the gene matches: 3. This chain's CDR3 is CASSLFGQGDTEAFF. In nucleotides, the CDR3 is TGTGCCAGCAGCTTATTTGGACAGGGGGACACTGAAGCTTTCTTT.

This clonotype appeared a few times. The chain carries TRBV12-3 or TRBV12-4 and TRBJ2-3, with TRBD2 identical over 13 bases. The V segment lost 4 bases and the J segment 2 bases; nucleotides outside the gene matches: 6. The length of the CDR3 is 17 residues. CDR3 region: CASSYSGLAGTTDTQYF. The CDR3 DNA reads as TGTGCCAGCAGTTATTCGGGACTAGCGGGGACCACAGATACGCAGTATTTT.

This clonotype was detected only a few times. The genes are TRBV6-6 and TRBJ2-5; 8 bases map to TRBD1. With the DNA end fitting TRBJ2-7 better, the J assignment may be wrong. This CDR3 contains 13 residues. Per germline, CDR1 MNHNY and CDR2 SVGAGI (reference sequence). The CDR3 loop reads CASSYPTGAEQYF. In DNA form, the CDR3 reads TGTGCCAGCAGTTACCCGACAGGGGCCGAGCAGTACTTC.

This clonotype was detected ten times or more. V is TRBV12-3 or TRBV12-4 and J is TRBJ2-1; possibly TRBD1 for D (5 bases). This CDR3 contains 16 residues. The V and J ends lost 7 bases and 5 bases respectively, with 21 bases between them. The CDR3 sequence is CASTAARQTPNNEQFF. Here the CDR3 DNA reads TGTGCCAGCACCGCGGCCAGACAGACCCCCAACAATGAGCAGTTCTTC.

This sequence joins TRBV5-6 and TRBJ2-7; 7 nucleotides match TRBD1. This CDR3 is built from 14 residues. The trim removed 4 bases at V and 3 bases at J, leaving 7 bases unmatched. CDR1 is SGHDT and CDR2 is YYEEEE in the germline V gene. CDR3 sequence (DNA): TGTGCCAGCAGCCAATACAGGGGCGGCTACGAGCAGTACTTC. Protein product: CASSQYRGGYEQYF. The full variable domain, completed using reference TRBV5-6 and TRBJ2-7, is DAGVTQSPTHLIKTRGQQVTLRCSPKSGHDTVSWYQQALGQGPQFIFQYYEEEERQRGNFPDRFSGHQFPNYSSELNVNALLLGDSALYLCASSQYRGGYEQYFGPGTRLTVT.